This note documents a single TCR beta chain sequence. Data came from immunoSEQ multiplex PCR; TCRdb stores just in-frame clones and leaves some out. The sample lists 40,000 to 45,000 clones, 83% occurring once. This entry belongs to a study of PD-L1 blockade in urothelial cancer. About the research overall: Treatment start was followed by blood analysis at 3 weeks (second dose) and again at 6 weeks.

Sample time point: peripheral blood 6 weeks after treatment start. Germline V gene data show CDR1 as SGHTA and CDR2 as FQGNSA. V was pared by 5 bases and J by 1 base, with 13 bases of the junction left unmatched. The CDR3 has 17 amino acids. The chain uses TRBV7-2 and TRBJ1-2, with 7 positions matching TRBD1. This specimen was PBMCs, taken around atezolizumab (anti-PD-L1) treatment. The clonotype was recovered from a man aged 55 to 70 with urothelial cancer. The chain's CDR3 is CASSQGTAVAYNYGYTF. The CDR3 nucleotides read TGTGCCAGCAGCCAAGGGACAGCAGTGGCTTATAACTATGGCTACACCTTC.